This T cell receptor (beta chain) was recorded in a study of Ad26.COV2.S vaccination and SARS-CoV-2 variants (dated by TCRdb to the early 2020s). With regard to the full study: Donors in the vaccine arm were drawn from COV1001, a multicentre, randomized, double-blind, placebo-controlled phase I-IIa trial testing Ad26.COV2.S in healthy adults. Ad26.COV2.S was administered intramuscularly at 5 x 10^10 or 1 x 10^11 viral particles, either as a single shot or as two shots given 56 days apart. The specificity and breadth of SARS-CoV-2-reactive T cell receptors after Ad26.COV2.S vaccination were assessed by TCRbeta repertoire sequencing. A total of approximately 30 samples were included in the TCR-sequenced set, comprising around 19 Ad26.COV2.S vaccine recipients, 5 placebo recipients and 8 SARS-CoV-2 convalescent individuals. Trial participants were randomized into five groups of five, in which low-dose or high-dose Ad26.COV2.S was given once or twice, or placebo was given on both occasions. Blinding of investigators to trial group allocation was maintained during experiments and outcome assessment.

The research as a whole found: After vaccination, substantial breadth of spike-specific CD8+ and CD4+ T cell responses was reported. Comparable non-spike TCR breadth was observed between vaccine and placebo recipients, consistent with only spike being contained in the vaccine. Comparing responses between vaccine doses or regimens was not something the study was powered to do. The authors noted that the TCR breadth and depth analyses may have underestimated total T cell responses. Ad26.COV2.S recipients had higher spike-specific TCR breadth than placebo recipients (P = 0.0014).

To note about this clone: What this receptor recognizes is not known. The record has no base qualities; no much larger clone is one base away.

As encoded in the germline V gene, CDR1 is SGHTA while CDR2 is FQGNSA. From V the trimming removes 7 bases and from J it removes 0 bases, while the gene matches leave 8 bases of the junction unaccounted for. The CDR3 holds 16 amino acids from the cysteine to the phenylalanine. The only DNA kept is the CDR3, 48 bases in frame from the first base. The immunoSEQ Assay was used to sequence TCRbeta CDR3 regions. After extraction, genomic DNA underwent amplification by bias-controlled multiplex PCR, followed by high-throughput sequencing. The paper's data handling went like this. To quantify the absolute abundance of every unique TCRbeta CDR3 region, sequences were collapsed and filtered. T cell fraction was estimated by normalizing TCRbeta template counts to usable DNA, with usable DNA measured through amplification of reference genes found in all nucleated cells. Repertoire TCRs were annotated as SARS-CoV-2-specific when V gene, CDR3 amino acid sequence and J gene were exactly matched to a known reactive TCR set. The reference SARS-CoV-2 TCR set was obtained from MIRA and was filtered for enrichment in COVID-19-positive ImmuneCODE repertoires, whereby public or cross-reactive TCRs were removed. Drawing on the MIRA antigens, annotated TCRs were analysed further at the level of specific ORF or position within ORF. Breadth was defined as annotated unique rearrangements over total unique productive rearrangements; depth was the summed frequency of those rearrangements. Two-sided Wilcoxon rank-sum tests were applied when comparing TCR breadth between groups. The clones in this table, taken by TCRdb from immuneACCESS, are in-frame only. Not every clone is retained; where verified, under half of the shortfall comes from an unresolved V gene, and the cause of the rest is unknown. V and J calls plus clone size are reproduced from that table; the DNA served to infer D and trimming. The sample data list approximately 340,000 clones, and roughly 84% of these were observed just once. 3.3% of the sample comes from the top ten.

Taken with the paper, the label for treatment or condition translates to: over 15 received Ad26.COV2.S at low or high dose, single or two shots; about five received placebo; per-sample allocation not given. Repertoires of vaccine and placebo recipients were sequenced from samples collected on day 63 after the first injection. Cohort 1b enrolled some 25 adults aged 18-55 years at a single site in Boston, USA, between 29 July and 7 August 2020. Ad26.COV2.S was a replication-incompetent adenovirus type 26 vector expressing a prefusion-stabilized SARS-CoV-2 spike protein from the original Wuhan strain.

The chain is encoded by TRBV7-2 joined to TRBJ2-2; TRBD2 aligns with 7 central bases. The specimen was peripheral blood, collected in a trial of Ad26.COV2.S vaccine versus placebo. The source is a person between 18 and 59 years old who received the Ad26.COV2.S COVID-19 vaccine or a placebo. The CDR3 protein is CASTQRGTANTGELFF. In nucleotides, the sequence is TGTGCCAGCACCCAGCGGGGCACCGCGAACACCGGGGAGCTGTTTTTT.